This entry is about one T cell receptor (beta chain). The entry originates in a study of blood T cell repertoires in COVID-19. About the research overall: COVID-19 samples from acute and convalescent phases originated in the United States, Italy and Spain.

Trimming removed 4 bases from V and 12 bases from J; junction bases left unmatched: 2. The CDR3 has 11 residues. CDR1 SNHLY and CDR2 FYNNEI come from the germline V gene. Methods used by the authors: Amplifying reference gene primers gave estimates of nucleated cell counts. This table comes from immunoSEQ multiplex PCR, and its TCRdb copy is limited to in-frame clones, with some not included. V and J calls and clone size are as listed in that table; D and trimming were resolved from the DNA. Of 150,000 to 200,000 clones in the sample, about 85% are singletons; the top ten hold about 3%. The sequenced material came from peripheral blood. This receptor was identified in a human donor with acute or convalescent COVID-19. The donor label of this sample is uncertain. This chain joins TRBV2 and TRBJ2-1; 8 nucleotides line up with TRBD2. CDR3 sequence (DNA): TGTGCCAGCAGTGGTGCGGGGGGGCAGTTCTTC. This translates into CASSGAGGQFF.